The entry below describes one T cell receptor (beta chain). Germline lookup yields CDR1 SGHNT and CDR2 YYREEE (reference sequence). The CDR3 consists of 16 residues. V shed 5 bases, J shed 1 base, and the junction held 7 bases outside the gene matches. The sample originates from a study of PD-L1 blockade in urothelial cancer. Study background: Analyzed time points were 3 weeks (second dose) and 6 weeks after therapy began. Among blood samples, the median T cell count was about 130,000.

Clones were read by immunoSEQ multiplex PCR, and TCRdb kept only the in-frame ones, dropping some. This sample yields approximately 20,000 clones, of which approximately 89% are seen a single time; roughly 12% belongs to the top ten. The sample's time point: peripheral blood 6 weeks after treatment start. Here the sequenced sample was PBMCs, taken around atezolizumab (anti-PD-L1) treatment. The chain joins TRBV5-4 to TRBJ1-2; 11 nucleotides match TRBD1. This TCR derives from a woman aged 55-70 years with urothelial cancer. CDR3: CASRRTGGRINYGYTF. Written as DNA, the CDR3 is TGTGCCAGCAGGAGGACAGGGGGCCGGATTAACTATGGCTACACCTTC.